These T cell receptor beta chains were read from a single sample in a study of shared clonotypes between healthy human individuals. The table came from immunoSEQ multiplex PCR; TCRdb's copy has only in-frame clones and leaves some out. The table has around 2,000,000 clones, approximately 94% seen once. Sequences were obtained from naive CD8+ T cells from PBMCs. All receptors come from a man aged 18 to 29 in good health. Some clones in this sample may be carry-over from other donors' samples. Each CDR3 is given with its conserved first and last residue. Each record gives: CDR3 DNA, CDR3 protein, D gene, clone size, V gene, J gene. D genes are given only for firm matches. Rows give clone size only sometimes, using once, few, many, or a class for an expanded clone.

CDR3nt: TGCGCCAGCAGCAACTATGGGGCGGGGGGCTCCTCCTACAATGAGCAGTTCTTC
CDR3aa: CASSNYGAGGSSYNEQFF
d_gene: TRBD2
abundance: -
v_gene: TRBV5-1
j_gene: TRBJ2-1

CDR3nt: TGTGCCAGTATCTCCGATGTGACTAGCGGGAGACAAGAGACCCAGTACTTC
CDR3aa: CASISDVTSGRQETQYF
d_gene: TRBD2
abundance: -
v_gene: TRBV19
j_gene: TRBJ2-5

CDR3nt: TGTGCCAGCAGTGAATTAGGGGACTACTACAATGAGCAGTTCTTC
CDR3aa: CASSELGDYYNEQFF
d_gene: TRBD2
abundance: -
v_gene: TRBV25-1
j_gene: TRBJ2-1

CDR3nt: TGTGCCAGCAGTATTCTAGCGGGAGTGACAGATACGCAGTATTTT
CDR3aa: CASSILAGVTDTQYF
d_gene: TRBD2
abundance: -
v_gene: TRBV27
j_gene: TRBJ2-3

CDR3nt: TGTGCCAGCAGTTTATCCCTGAACACTGAAGCTTTCTTT
CDR3aa: CASSLSLNTEAFF
d_gene: -
abundance: -
v_gene: TRBV27
j_gene: TRBJ1-1

CDR3nt: TGCAGCGTTGTAGCAGGGGCCTACGAGCAGTACTTC
CDR3aa: CSVVAGAYEQYF
d_gene: -
abundance: -
v_gene: TRBV29-1
j_gene: TRBJ2-7

CDR3nt: TGTGCCAGCAGTTCCGCAAGGGGGTCCTACAATGAGCAGTTCTTC
CDR3aa: CASSSARGSYNEQFF
d_gene: -
abundance: -
v_gene: TRBV27
j_gene: TRBJ2-1

CDR3nt: TGTGCCAGCAGCTTACTCGCGGCGCCAGACACCATATATTTT
CDR3aa: CASSLLAAPDTIYF
d_gene: -
abundance: few
v_gene: TRBV5-4
j_gene: TRBJ1-3

CDR3nt: TGTGCCAGCAGAGAGACAGGGACCACTGAAGCTTTCTTT
CDR3aa: CASRETGTTEAFF
d_gene: TRBD1
abundance: few
v_gene: TRBV9
j_gene: TRBJ1-1

CDR3nt: TGTGCCAGCAGCTCACAGGTATCTCGGTCCTACAATGAGCAGTTCTTC
CDR3aa: CASSSQVSRSYNEQFF
d_gene: -
abundance: -
v_gene: TRBV9
j_gene: TRBJ2-1

CDR3nt: TGTGCCAGTAGTAACGAGTGGGACGAGCAGTACTTC
CDR3aa: CASSNEWDEQYF
d_gene: -
abundance: -
v_gene: TRBV19
j_gene: TRBJ2-7

CDR3nt: TGTGCCAGCAGCGTAGCTCAGGGACAGACGAACACCGGGGAGCTGTTTTTT
CDR3aa: CASSVAQGQTNTGELFF
d_gene: TRBD1
abundance: -
v_gene: TRBV9
j_gene: TRBJ2-2

CDR3nt: TGTGCCAGCACCCCTATTAGCGCCGGGGAGACCCAGTACTTC
CDR3aa: CASTPISAGETQYF
d_gene: -
abundance: -
v_gene: TRBV6-5
j_gene: TRBJ2-5

CDR3nt: TGTGCCACCAGAAGAGTCTACCGGGACCATCGGCACAATGAGCAGTTCTTC
CDR3aa: CATRRVYRDHRHNEQFF
d_gene: -
abundance: -
v_gene: TRBV15
j_gene: TRBJ2-1

CDR3nt: TGTGCCAGCAGCTCTACGTCGGGACAGGCGACACAAGCTTTCTTT
CDR3aa: CASSSTSGQATQAFF
d_gene: TRBD1
abundance: -
v_gene: TRBV7-9
j_gene: TRBJ1-1

CDR3nt: TGTGCCAGCAGTATGGAGACACCCTTCGCCTCTGGAAACACCATATATTTT
CDR3aa: CASSMETPFASGNTIYF
d_gene: -
abundance: -
v_gene: TRBV28
j_gene: TRBJ1-3

CDR3nt: TGTGCCAGTAGTATAGTGGGAGGGAACACTGAAGCTTTCTTT
CDR3aa: CASSIVGGNTEAFF
d_gene: -
abundance: -
v_gene: TRBV19
j_gene: TRBJ1-1

CDR3nt: TGCGCCAGCAGCCAAGATAATAGGAGGGAGGGCCCCTTTAGTGTCAATGAGCAGTTCTTC
CDR3aa: CASSQDNRREGPFSVNEQFF
d_gene: TRBD2
abundance: -
v_gene: TRBV4-1
j_gene: TRBJ2-1

CDR3nt: TGCAGCGTCGGAGGTAGCGGAGAGAACACCGGGGAGCTGTTTTTT
CDR3aa: CSVGGSGENTGELFF
d_gene: -
abundance: -
v_gene: TRBV29-1
j_gene: TRBJ2-2

CDR3nt: TGTGCCTTCCACGGCGGGACTCAATACGAGCAGTACTTC
CDR3aa: CAFHGGTQYEQYF
d_gene: -
abundance: -
v_gene: TRBV5-4
j_gene: TRBJ2-7

CDR3nt: TGTGCCAGCAGCCCCGGAACTGGAAACACCATATATTTT
CDR3aa: CASSPGTGNTIYF
d_gene: -
abundance: -
v_gene: TRBV13
j_gene: TRBJ1-3

CDR3nt: TGTGCCAGCAGCTTGGGGGGTCAGCCCCAGCATTTT
CDR3aa: CASSLGGQPQHF
d_gene: -
abundance: -
v_gene: TRBV11-2
j_gene: TRBJ1-5

CDR3nt: TGTGCCAGCAGTTTATTAGTCGTGACAGGGAGGAACACTGAAGCTTTCTTT
CDR3aa: CASSLLVVTGRNTEAFF
d_gene: TRBD1
abundance: -
v_gene: TRBV27
j_gene: TRBJ1-1

CDR3nt: TGTGCCAGCAGTGACTCGGGTGGGGAGACCTACGAGCAGTACTTC
CDR3aa: CASSDSGGETYEQYF
d_gene: -
abundance: -
v_gene: TRBV27
j_gene: TRBJ2-7

CDR3nt: TGTGCCAGCAGCTTCAACAAGGAACCTGGCAATGAGCAGTTCTTC
CDR3aa: CASSFNKEPGNEQFF
d_gene: -
abundance: -
v_gene: TRBV7-9
j_gene: TRBJ2-1

CDR3nt: TGTGCCTGGGGGGGACAGTGGGGCGCCAAAAACATTCAGTACTTC
CDR3aa: CAWGGQWGAKNIQYF
d_gene: TRBD1
abundance: -
v_gene: TRBV30
j_gene: TRBJ2-4

CDR3nt: TGTGCCAGCAGTTTTTGGGGACCGAAGAACACTGAAGCTTTCTTT
CDR3aa: CASSFWGPKNTEAFF
d_gene: -
abundance: -
v_gene: TRBV28
j_gene: TRBJ1-1

CDR3nt: TGCGCCAGCAGCTTGGAGGCTAGCGGGAGGCGAAGGCAGTACTTC
CDR3aa: CASSLEASGRRRQYF
d_gene: TRBD2
abundance: -
v_gene: TRBV5-1
j_gene: TRBJ2-7

CDR3nt: TGTGCCAGCAGCCTCGGGTTGGAGCTGTTTTTT
CDR3aa: CASSLGLELFF
d_gene: -
abundance: once
v_gene: TRBV14
j_gene: TRBJ2-2

CDR3nt: TGTGCCACCGCCTGGGACAGCGAAATCAATCAGCCCCAGCATTTT
CDR3aa: CATAWDSEINQPQHF
d_gene: TRBD1
abundance: -
v_gene: TRBV7-9
j_gene: TRBJ1-5

CDR3nt: TGTGCCAGCAGTCCCCTCGAGAGAACGCAGACTGAAGCTTTCTTT
CDR3aa: CASSPLERTQTEAFF
d_gene: -
abundance: -
v_gene: TRBV6-5
j_gene: TRBJ1-1

CDR3nt: TGTGCCAGCAGCCTACAGGGGTATTCCTACGAGCAGTACTTC
CDR3aa: CASSLQGYSYEQYF
d_gene: TRBD1
abundance: -
v_gene: TRBV28
j_gene: TRBJ2-7

CDR3nt: TGTGCCAGCAGTGTGGCGGGTCGGGTGGTATACGAGCAGTACTTC
CDR3aa: CASSVAGRVVYEQYF
d_gene: -
abundance: -
v_gene: TRBV6-1
j_gene: TRBJ2-7

CDR3nt: TGCGCCAGCAGCCCCACTAGCGGGAAGGGTTACGAGCAGTACTTC
CDR3aa: CASSPTSGKGYEQYF
d_gene: TRBD2
abundance: -
v_gene: TRBV4-1
j_gene: TRBJ2-7

CDR3nt: TGTGCCAGCAGTCCGGGAGGACACTCCTACGAGCAGTACTTC
CDR3aa: CASSPGGHSYEQYF
d_gene: TRBD2
abundance: -
v_gene: TRBV6-5
j_gene: TRBJ2-7

CDR3nt: TGTGCCAGCAGGATCGCCACAGGGCCTTACTCCTACAATGAGCAGTTCTTC
CDR3aa: CASRIATGPYSYNEQFF
d_gene: -
abundance: -
v_gene: TRBV5-6
j_gene: TRBJ2-1

CDR3nt: TGTGCCAGCAGCGAGGTAGGTGCAACCTACAATGAGCAGTTCTTC
CDR3aa: CASSEVGATYNEQFF
d_gene: -
abundance: -
v_gene: TRBV9
j_gene: TRBJ2-1

CDR3nt: TGTGCCATCAGCCTCCCTGGGCGGAACTACTCTGGAAACACCATATATTTT
CDR3aa: CAISLPGRNYSGNTIYF
d_gene: -
abundance: -
v_gene: TRBV10-3
j_gene: TRBJ1-3

CDR3nt: TGCGCCAGCAGCCAATATGGTTTAGGCTCATTTGTCTACGAGCAGTACTTC
CDR3aa: CASSQYGLGSFVYEQYF
d_gene: -
abundance: -
v_gene: TRBV4-3
j_gene: TRBJ2-7

CDR3nt: TGTGCCAGCAGCGTAGATAACGGATACACCGGGGAGCTGTTTTTT
CDR3aa: CASSVDNGYTGELFF
d_gene: -
abundance: -
v_gene: TRBV9
j_gene: TRBJ2-2

CDR3nt: TGTGCCAGCAGTGAAGGGGAAGCGGGAGGGCGCTACGAGCAGTACTTC
CDR3aa: CASSEGEAGGRYEQYF
d_gene: TRBD2
abundance: -
v_gene: TRBV6-1
j_gene: TRBJ2-7

CDR3nt: TGCGCCAGCAGTGGCACAGGTCCTTACGAGCAGTACTTC
CDR3aa: CASSGTGPYEQYF
d_gene: -
abundance: once
v_gene: TRBV10-2
j_gene: TRBJ2-7

CDR3nt: TGTGCCAGTAAAAGGGGGCCCACTGAAGCTTTCTTT
CDR3aa: CASKRGPTEAFF
d_gene: TRBD1
abundance: -
v_gene: TRBV19
j_gene: TRBJ1-1

CDR3nt: TGCGCCAGCAGCCAAGAAGCAAGTATGGCCTACGAGCAGTACTTC
CDR3aa: CASSQEASMAYEQYF
d_gene: -
abundance: -
v_gene: TRBV4-3
j_gene: TRBJ2-7

CDR3nt: TGCGCCAGCAGCTTGGCGGCGGGTCGCCCCAGAGACTATGGCTACACCTTC
CDR3aa: CASSLAAGRPRDYGYTF
d_gene: -
abundance: -
v_gene: TRBV5-1
j_gene: TRBJ1-2

CDR3nt: TGTGCCAGCAGCGAGGGGGGGGTCAATCAGCCCCAGCATTTT
CDR3aa: CASSEGGVNQPQHF
d_gene: -
abundance: -
v_gene: TRBV5-6
j_gene: TRBJ1-5

CDR3nt: TGTGCCAGCGATAGCGGGGAAACAGATACGCAGTATTTT
CDR3aa: CASDSGETDTQYF
d_gene: TRBD2
abundance: -
v_gene: TRBV2
j_gene: TRBJ2-3

CDR3nt: TGTGCCATCAGAAAACTAGCGGGAAAATCTTACGAGCAGTACTTC
CDR3aa: CAIRKLAGKSYEQYF
d_gene: TRBD2
abundance: -
v_gene: TRBV10-3
j_gene: TRBJ2-7

CDR3nt: TGTGCCAGTAATCTTGGGGAGCTGTTTTTT
CDR3aa: CASNLGELFF
d_gene: -
abundance: -
v_gene: TRBV7-2
j_gene: TRBJ2-2

CDR3nt: TGCGCCAGCAGCCAAGACCTGACTAGCGGAGCATACAATGAGCAGTTCTTC
CDR3aa: CASSQDLTSGAYNEQFF
d_gene: TRBD2
abundance: -
v_gene: TRBV4-1
j_gene: TRBJ2-1

CDR3nt: TGTGCCAGCAGTGAATTTGGCAGCAATCAGCCCCAGCATTTT
CDR3aa: CASSEFGSNQPQHF
d_gene: -
abundance: -
v_gene: TRBV25-1
j_gene: TRBJ1-5

CDR3nt: TGTGCCAGCAGTCCCCGACTAGCGAGCTACTACGAGCAGTACTTC
CDR3aa: CASSPRLASYYEQYF
d_gene: TRBD2
abundance: -
v_gene: TRBV27
j_gene: TRBJ2-7

CDR3nt: TGTGCCAGCAGTTTATCTAGCCCGGGGGCCTCGGGAGCGGATTACTTC
CDR3aa: CASSLSSPGASGADYF
d_gene: -
abundance: -
v_gene: TRBV27
j_gene: TRBJ2-7

CDR3nt: TGTGCCAGCAGCTTACCCGGGCGGGACACTGAAGCTTTCTTT
CDR3aa: CASSLPGRDTEAFF
d_gene: -
abundance: -
v_gene: TRBV5-5
j_gene: TRBJ1-1

CDR3nt: TGTGCCAGCAGCCGCACGACAGGCCCGTACAATGAGCAGTTCTTC
CDR3aa: CASSRTTGPYNEQFF
d_gene: -
abundance: -
v_gene: TRBV7-7
j_gene: TRBJ2-1

CDR3nt: TGTGCCAGTAGCGAAACTAGCGGGAGTGGGGAGCTGTTTTTT
CDR3aa: CASSETSGSGELFF
d_gene: TRBD2
abundance: -
v_gene: TRBV19
j_gene: TRBJ2-2

CDR3nt: TGTGCCAGCAGCCCCCTGAGAGGGGAGAACACCGGGGAGCTGTTTTTT
CDR3aa: CASSPLRGENTGELFF
d_gene: -
abundance: -
v_gene: TRBV11-2
j_gene: TRBJ2-2

CDR3nt: TGTGCCAGTAGTCCGTCGGGGGTCTACTACGAGCAGTACTTC
CDR3aa: CASSPSGVYYEQYF
d_gene: -
abundance: -
v_gene: TRBV19
j_gene: TRBJ2-7